This entry lists 14 T cell receptor beta chains sequenced from one sample in a study of blood T cell repertoires in COVID-19. The method was immunoSEQ multiplex PCR; TCRdb's version includes in-frame clones alone and lacks a portion of them. The data hold 130,000 to 150,000 clones, with 87% observed a single time. Sequencing used peripheral blood. The receptors originated from a woman aged 45-65 years with acute or convalescent COVID-19.

The chain recombines TRBV5-1 with TRBJ2-2, with 10 positions matching TRBD2. Germline-derived CDR1 and CDR2 are SGHRS and YFSETQ. V shed 1 base, J shed 6 bases, and the junction held 6 bases outside the gene matches. This CDR3 has 16 amino acids. The CDR3 sequence: CASSLSSGGFPGELFF. CDR3 nucleotides: TGCGCCAGCAGCTTGAGTAGCGGGGGGTTCCCCGGGGAGCTGTTTTTT.

The CDR3 DNA reads TGTGCCAGTAGTATAGTCTTGTTTTCAGGCATGAACACTGAAGCTTTCTTT. This codes for CASSIVLFSGMNTEAFF. The gene calls are TRBV19 and TRBJ1-1; D not resolved. V was trimmed by 1 base and J by 0 bases, leaving 15 bases between them. Germline-derived CDR1 and CDR2 are LNHDA and SQIVND (reference sequence). The CDR3 is 17 amino acids.

This rearrangement joins TRBV18 to TRBJ2-7; 9 bases are a match to TRBD1. Germline CDR1 is KGHSH and CDR2 is LQKENI. CDR3 length equals 17 residues. V shed 3 bases, J shed 3 bases, and the junction held 12 bases outside the gene matches. The CDR3 here is CASSPLGPGTGSYEQYF. The CDR3 DNA is TGTGCCAGCTCACCTCTTGGACCCGGGACAGGGAGCTACGAGCAGTACTTC.

This sequence joins TRBV4-2 and TRBJ1-6; D might be TRBD1 (6 bases). V was pared by 4 bases and J by 0 bases, with 28 bases between. The CDR3 consists of 22 residues. In germline, CDR1 is LGHNA, CDR2 YNFKEQ. CDR3: CASSLRAGASTRGSSYNSPLHF. CDR3 in DNA: TGTGCCAGCAGCCTCAGAGCGGGGGCCTCGACAAGAGGGAGCTCCTATAATTCACCCCTCCACTTT.

The chain carries TRBV10-1 and TRBJ1-1; D is unresolved. CDR1 is WNHNN, CDR2 SYGVQD, per germline (reference sequence). There are 15 residues in the CDR3. Between the trimmed V and J ends, which lost 4 bases and 3 bases, there was a span of 15 bases. CDR3 DNA: TGCGCCAGCAGTGCTCGACAAAATTTAGACACTGAAGCTTTCTTT. It yields the protein CASSARQNLDTEAFF.

The chain has TRBV29-1 and TRBJ2-5; 7 positions match TRBD1. The V segment lost 6 bases and the J segment 1 base; nucleotides outside the gene matches: 5. The germline gives CDR1 SQVTM, CDR2 ANQGSEA. The CDR3 runs to 13 residues. CDR3 loop: CSVLRDSQETQYF. For the CDR3, the DNA is TGCAGCGTCCTACGGGACAGCCAAGAGACCCAGTACTTC.

This rearrangement joins TRBV6-5 to TRBJ2-3; TRBD2 might be the D (5 bases). From germline, CDR1 is MNHEY and CDR2 SVGAGI. This CDR3 has 13 amino acids. V was pared by 6 bases and J by 3 bases, with 10 bases between. The CDR3 coding sequence is TGTGCCAGCAGGGGCCCGGGGACAGATACGCAGTATTTT. Encoded protein: CASRGPGTDTQYF.

This chain joins TRBV5-1 and TRBJ1-4; TRBD1 is a possible D gene (5 bases). The CDR3 has 16 residues. CDR1 is SGHRS, CDR2 YFSETQ, per germline. With 4 bases removed from V and 6 bases from J, the gap between germline ends came to 19 bases. CDR3 coding DNA: TGCGCCAGCAGCCTCGTCGGTATAGGGGCGGATGAAAAACTGTTTTTT. Amino acids: CASSLVGIGADEKLFF.

The chain recombines TRBV29-1 with TRBJ2-4, with 8 bases identical to TRBD2. V lost 3 bases, J lost 9 bases, and 19 bases stayed unmatched. This CDR3 contains 17 residues. The germline V gene encodes CDR1 SQVTM and CDR2 ANQGSEA. The CDR3 DNA follows: TGCAGCGTTGAGGGGTTTGGGACTAGGCTAGCGCAGGGCATTCAGTACTTC. Translated: CSVEGFGTRLAQGIQYF. Full variable domain (missing parts from reference TRBV29-1 and TRBJ2-4): SAVISQKPSRDICQRGTSLTIQCQVDSQVTMMFWYRQQPGQSLTLIATANQGSEATYESGFVIDKFPISRPNLTFSTLTVSNMSPEDSSIYLCSVEGFGTRLAQGIQYFGAGTRLSVL.

This chain connects TRBV5-4 to TRBJ2-1; 9 bases align to TRBD2. Germline V CDR1 and CDR2: SGHNT, YYREEE (reference sequence). This CDR3 contains 15 residues. Trimming removed 7 bases from V and 5 bases from J; junction bases left unmatched: 10. This CDR3 reads CASSPPSGTHNEQFF. In DNA, the CDR3 is TGTGCCAGCTCCCCCCCTAGCGGGACCCACAATGAGCAGTTCTTC.

The chain has TRBV3-1 (or the pseudogene TRBV3-2) and TRBJ1-1; D might be TRBD1 (6 bases). V was shortened by 1 base and J by 8 bases, with 14 bases between the two germline ends. The CDR3 extends over 14 amino acids. The germline V gene has CDR1 LGHDT and CDR2 YNNKEL (reference sequence). CDR3 loop: CASSQAVSTGEAFF. The CDR3 region has the DNA TGTGCCAGCAGCCAAGCGGTCAGCACAGGGGAAGCTTTCTTT.

The CDR3 DNA is TGTGCCAGCAGCTTGGTAGGGGACACTGAAGCTTTCTTT. Protein sequence: CASSLVGDTEAFF. The chain recombines TRBV5-5 with TRBJ1-1; D perhaps matches TRBD1 (5 bases). The CDR3 sequence is 13 residues long. Germline V gene lookup returns CDR1 SGHKS and CDR2 YYEKEE (reference sequence). Between the trimmed V and J ends, which lost 0 bases and 3 bases, there was a span of 6 bases.

The V gene is TRBV3-1 (or the pseudogene TRBV3-2), the J gene TRBJ1-2; maybe TRBD1 (5 bases). The V end lost 1 base, the J end lost 8 bases, and 17 bases lay between the germline ends. Per germline, CDR1 LGHDT and CDR2 YNNKEL (reference sequence). There are 15 residues in the CDR3. The CDR3 DNA follows: TGTGCCAGCAGCCAAGCGGGTGGGGCGAGTCGAGGCTACACCTTC. Protein product: CASSQAGGASRGYTF.

The genes are TRBV5-5 and TRBJ1-5, with TRBD1 matching 12 bases. Looked up from germline, CDR1 is SGHKS and CDR2 is YYEKEE (reference sequence). Trimming cost V 4 bases and J 2 bases; bases outside gene matches: 10. The CDR3 extends over 18 amino acids. Written as DNA, the CDR3 is TGTGCCAGCAGCCGAGGGGACAGGGGGCCAAAGGGCAATCAGCCCCAGCATTTT. Translated, it gives CASSRGDRGPKGNQPQHF.